The 15 T cell receptor beta chains below all came from one sample that was sequenced in a study of STAT5B mutations in CD4+ large granular lymphocyte leukemia. Produced via immunoSEQ multiplex PCR; TCRdb's table is partial and in-frame only. The table has approximately 33,000 clones, roughly 88% seen once; the top ten hold approximately 0.97%. The sample taken for sequencing was CD4+ T cells from blood buffy coats. These TCRs come from a human donor in good health.

This chain joins TRBV6-1 and TRBJ1-4, with TRBD1 matching over 8 bases. J was trimmed by 7 bases and V by 6 bases; bases with no gene match: 7. The CDR3 has 14 amino acids. Germline V gene sequence: CDR1 MNHNS, CDR2 SASEGT. The CDR3 is CASRGTGGGEKLFF. As DNA, the CDR3 is TGTGCCAGCAGGGGAACAGGGGGTGGTGAAAAACTGTTTTTT.

The chain employs TRBV12-5 and TRBJ2-1; perhaps TRBD1 as D (5 bases). The germline CDR1 and CDR2 sequences are LGHNT and FRNRAP. The CDR3 loop spans 15 amino acids. Trimming removed 5 bases from V and 3 bases from J, with 14 bases in between. For the CDR3, the DNA is TGTGCTAGTGGTCCTACCGGCAGGGTCTACAATGAGCAGTTCTTC. It codes for CASGPTGRVYNEQFF.

This clone was counted a single time. The gene calls are TRBV29-1 and TRBJ2-1, with D perhaps TRBD1 (5 bases). Trimming left V 5 bases short and J 5 bases short, with 16 bases between. CDR1 and CDR2 from the germline V gene are SQVTM and ANQGSEA. There are 14 residues in the CDR3. The CDR3 sequence is CSVRGRGMHNEQFF. CDR3 in DNA: TGCAGCGTTAGGGGAAGGGGTATGCACAATGAGCAGTTCTTC.

In its sample, this clone was seen a few times. This chain connects TRBV19 to TRBJ1-3; D not resolved. CDR3 length equals 14 residues. Germline CDR1 LNHDA, CDR2 SQIVND (reference sequence). V was cut by 8 bases and J by 4 bases, with 15 bases left in between. The CDR3 DNA reads TGTGCCAGTCAGAAAAGGGATGGGGGAAACACCATATATTTT. Encoded protein: CASQKRDGGNTIYF.

This clone has just a few counts. This rearrangement joins TRBV5-1 to TRBJ2-7; D perhaps matches TRBD2 (5 bases). Germline CDR1 reads SGHRS; CDR2 reads YFSETQ. V dropped 5 bases and J dropped 4 bases, with 7 bases sitting between them. This CDR3 contains 11 residues. CDR3 sequence reads: CASREGYEQYF. CDR3 in DNA: TGCGCCAGCAGAGAGGGTTACGAGCAGTACTTC. Full variable domain (missing parts from reference TRBV5-1 and TRBJ2-7): KAGVTQTPRYLIKTRGQQVTLSCSPISGHRSVSWYQQTPGQGLQFLFEYFSETQRNKGNFPGRFSGRQFSNSRSEMNVSTLELGDSALYLCASREGYEQYFGPGTRLTVT.

This clone appeared once. The chain carries TRBV19 and TRBJ1-1, with D maybe TRBD1 (5 bases). This CDR3 contains 17 residues. CDR1 LNHDA and CDR2 SQIVND come from the germline V gene (reference sequence). V was clipped by 2 bases and J by 1 base, with 17 bases between them. The CDR3 here is CASSIRGPRVGNTEAFF. CDR3 sequence (DNA): TGTGCCAGTAGTATAAGGGGACCGCGGGTGGGGAACACTGAAGCTTTCTTT. The full variable domain, with the rest looked up from reference TRBV19 and TRBJ1-1, is DGGITQSPKYLFRKEGQNVTLSCEQNLNHDAMYWYRQDPGQGLRLIYYSQIVNDFQKGDIAEGYSVSREKKESFPLTVTSAQKNPTAFYLCASSIRGPRVGNTEAFFGQGTRLTVV.

The V gene is TRBV6-5, the J gene TRBJ2-7; TRBD1 aligns across 7 bases. The junction had 3 bases not matched to a gene; V was cut back by 4 bases and J by 6 bases. The CDR3 totals 12 residues. Germline V gives CDR1 MNHEY, CDR2 SVGAGI. For the CDR3, the DNA is TGTGCCAGCAGTTTTCACAGGGGCGAGCAGTACTTC. Translation gives CASSFHRGEQYF.

The chain recombines TRBV19 with TRBJ1-1; unclear D gene. Trimming cost V 3 bases and J 5 bases, with 10 bases left between them. CDR1 is LNHDA, CDR2 SQIVND, per germline (reference sequence). There are 13 residues in the CDR3. This CDR3 reads CASSMISGTEAFF. For the CDR3, the DNA is TGTGCCAGTAGTATGATATCGGGGACTGAAGCTTTCTTT.

This clone was found once. The chain couples TRBV7-6 to TRBJ2-1, with 16 bases aligning to TRBD2. Germline trimming cut 0 bases from V and 6 bases from J; bases unmatched to any gene: 2. This CDR3 contains 17 residues. Germline CDR1 and CDR2: SGHVS and FNYEAQ. CDR3 sequence (DNA): TGTGCCAGCAGCTTAGCCGGGACTAGCGGGGGGGTCAATGAGCAGTTCTTC. As protein: CASSLAGTSGGVNEQFF.

The chain links TRBV19 to TRBJ1-1; D remains ambiguous. Germline CDR1 is LNHDA and CDR2 is SQIVND (reference sequence). The V gene lost 6 bases and the J gene lost 0 bases, with 11 bases spanning the gap. CDR3 length: 14 residues. The CDR3 bases are TGTGCCAGTAGAACTCTCGGGCTGAACACTGAAGCTTTCTTT. Translated: CASRTLGLNTEAFF.

The chain employs TRBV5-1 and TRBJ1-4; D ambiguous. The CDR3 extends over 15 amino acids. The V end was cut by 1 base, the J end by 4 bases, with 11 bases between. Germline V gives CDR1 SGHRS, CDR2 YFSETQ. CDR3 coding DNA: TGCGCCAGCAGCTTGCGCGGGCCTGGTAATGAAAAACTGTTTTTT. The encoded protein is CASSLRGPGNEKLFF.

This clone occurred once. The V call is TRBV20-1, the J call TRBJ2-7; D ambiguous. V was trimmed by 3 bases and J by 7 bases, leaving 7 bases between them. The CDR3 runs 10 residues. Germline values: CDR1 DFQATT, CDR2 SNEGSKA (reference sequence). The CDR3 here is CSASRREQYF. Here the CDR3 DNA reads TGCAGTGCTAGTCGGCGGGAGCAGTACTTC.

This chain connects TRBV19 to TRBJ1-2; the D is unclear. CDR1 is LNHDA and CDR2 is SQIVND in the germline V gene (reference sequence). V was cut by 0 bases and J by 6 bases, with 5 bases left in between. CDR3 size: 12 residues. CDR3 residues: CASSIDRNGYTF. DNA for the CDR3: TGTGCCAGTAGTATAGATCGAAATGGCTACACCTTC.

The V gene is TRBV30, the J gene TRBJ2-1; TRBD2 agrees at 9 bases. The CDR3 spans 14 residues. Germline V lookup: CDR1 GTSNPN, CDR2 SVGIG (reference sequence). The junction had 8 bases not matched to a gene; V was cut back by 5 bases and J by 6 bases. The CDR3 DNA follows: TGTGCCTGGGTCCCGGGACTAGCAGCCAATGAGCAGTTCTTC. It yields the protein CAWVPGLAANEQFF.

The chain recombines TRBV4-3 with TRBJ1-2; tentatively, D is TRBD1 (6 bases). The CDR3 extends over 15 amino acids. The germline V gene has CDR1 LGHNA and CDR2 YSLEER. V was trimmed by 0 bases and J by 7 bases, leaving 15 bases between them. The CDR3 is CASSQDPQGEGGYTF. In DNA, the CDR3 is TGCGCCAGCAGCCAAGACCCACAGGGCGAGGGTGGCTACACCTTC.